These T cell receptor beta chains were read from a single sample in a study of blood T cell repertoires in COVID-19. Profiled with immunoSEQ multiplex PCR; TCRdb holds only in-frame clones, not every one. The sample shows 55,000 to 80,000 clones, over 75% of them seen only once. Sequenced sample: peripheral blood. These TCRs come from a human donor in a cohort sampled during active COVID-19. Both conserved end residues are part of each CDR3. The D gene is left open where the match is weak. Size tells how often a clone was seen (once, few, many) or the class of an expanded clone, and some rows leave it out.

>NA|NA|TRBJ2-1|14|TRBV4-1
CASSLNLQLNEQFF
TGCGCCAGCAGCCTGAACCTACAGCTTAATGAGCAGTTCTTC
>NA|few|TRBJ1-5|11|TRBV19
CASGGVQPQHF
TGTGCCAGCGGGGGGGTTCAGCCCCAGCATTTT
>TRBD1|NA|TRBJ2-7|16|TRBV4-2
CASSQETGQGVYEQYF
TGTGCCAGCAGCCAAGAGACTGGACAGGGTGTCTACGAGCAGTACTTC
>NA|NA|TRBJ2-3|12|TRBV6-5
CASSSSRDTQYF
TGTGCCAGCAGTAGTAGCCGAGATACGCAGTATTTT
>NA|NA|TRBJ1-2|15|TRBV6-2/TRBV6-3
CASSPAVGLNYGYTF
TGTGCCAGCAGCCCCGCGGTCGGCCTTAACTATGGCTACACCTTC
>NA|NA|TRBJ2-1|13|TRBV7-2
CASSLAGGRGQFF
TGTGCCAGCAGCTTAGCTGGAGGGCGCGGCCAGTTCTTC
>NA|NA|TRBJ2-7|15|TRBV6-5
CASSTAGLPSSEQYF
TGTGCCAGCAGTACCGCAGGACTTCCCTCAAGCGAGCAGTACTTC
>NA|NA|TRBJ2-2|11|TRBV5-4
CASGGIGELFF
TGTGCCAGTGGGGGGATCGGGGAGCTGTTTTTT
>NA|NA|TRBJ1-4|13|TRBV28
CASSPQTAEKLFF
TGTGCCAGCAGTCCACAGACAGCTGAAAAACTGTTTTTT
>NA|NA|TRBJ1-3|15|TRBV7-2
CASSPRQSSGNTIYF
TGTGCCAGCAGCCCCCGACAGAGCTCTGGAAACACCATATATTTT
>NA|NA|TRBJ2-2|14|TRBV19
CASSSFGNTGELFF
TGTGCCAGTAGTTCGTTCGGGAACACCGGGGAGCTGTTTTTT
>NA|NA|TRBJ2-3|13|TRBV19
CASNYGGTDTQYF
TGTGCCAGTAACTACGGGGGCACAGATACGCAGTATTTT
>TRBD1|NA|TRBJ1-3|14|TRBV30
CAWIGTGMGNTIYF
TGTGCCTGGATCGGGACAGGGATGGGAAACACCATATATTTT
>TRBD2|once|TRBJ2-1|15|TRBV7-7
CASSLDSGRKNEQFF
TGTGCTAGCAGCTTAGATAGCGGGAGAAAGAATGAGCAGTTCTTC
>NA|NA|TRBJ2-7|16|TRBV7-9
CASSGETGTPSRGQYF
TGTGCCAGCAGCGGCGAGACCGGGACACCTTCGAGGGGGCAGTACTTC
>NA|NA|TRBJ1-2|17|TRBV9
CASSVGPIGRPDYGYTF
TGTGCCAGCAGCGTAGGTCCGATTGGCAGGCCAGACTATGGCTACACCTTC
>NA|NA|TRBJ1-3|17|TRBV4-1
CASSQELGGGTGNTIYF
TGCGCCAGCAGCCAAGAATTGGGGGGGGGCACTGGAAACACCATATATTTT
>TRBD1|NA|TRBJ1-5|14|TRBV2
CASSEREGAQPQHF
TGTGCCAGCAGTGAACGGGAGGGGGCCCAGCCCCAGCATTTT
>NA|NA|TRBJ1-2|13|TRBV7-2
CASSVGLAVSYTF
TGTGCCAGCAGCGTGGGACTCGCTGTTAGCTACACCTTC
>TRBD2|NA|TRBJ2-3|15|TRBV6-6
CASSSSGTSTDTQYF
TGTGCCAGCAGTTCGAGCGGGACTAGCACAGATACGCAGTATTTT